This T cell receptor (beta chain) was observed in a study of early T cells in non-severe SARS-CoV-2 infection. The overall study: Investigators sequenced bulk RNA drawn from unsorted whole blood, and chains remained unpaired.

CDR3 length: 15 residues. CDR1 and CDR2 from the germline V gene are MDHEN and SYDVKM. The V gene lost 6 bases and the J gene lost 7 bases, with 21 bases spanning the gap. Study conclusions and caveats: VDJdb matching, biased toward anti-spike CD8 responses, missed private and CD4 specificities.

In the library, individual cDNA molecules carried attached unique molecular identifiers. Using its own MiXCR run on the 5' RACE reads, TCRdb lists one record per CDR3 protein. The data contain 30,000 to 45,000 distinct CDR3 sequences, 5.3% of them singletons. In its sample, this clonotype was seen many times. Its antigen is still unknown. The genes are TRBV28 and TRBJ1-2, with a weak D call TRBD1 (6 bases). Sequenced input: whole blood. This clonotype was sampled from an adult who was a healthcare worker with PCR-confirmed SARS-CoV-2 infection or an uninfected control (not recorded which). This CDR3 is CASSHRGGQVLGYTF. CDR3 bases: TGTGCCAGCAGCCACCGGGGGGGCCAGGTGCTTGGCTACACCTTC.